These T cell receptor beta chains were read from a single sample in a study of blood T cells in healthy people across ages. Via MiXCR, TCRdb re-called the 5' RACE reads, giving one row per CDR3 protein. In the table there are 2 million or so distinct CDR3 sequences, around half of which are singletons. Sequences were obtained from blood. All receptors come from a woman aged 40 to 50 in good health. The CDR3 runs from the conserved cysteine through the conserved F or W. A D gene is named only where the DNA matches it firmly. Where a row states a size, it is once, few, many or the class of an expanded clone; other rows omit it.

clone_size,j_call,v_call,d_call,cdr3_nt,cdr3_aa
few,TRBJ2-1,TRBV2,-,TGTGCCAGCAGTCGGGGCCTACCCAATGAGCAGTTCTTC,CASSRGLPNEQFF
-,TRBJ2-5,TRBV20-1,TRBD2,TGCAGTGCTAGAGATTACCAGCGGGGAGAGACCCAGTACTTC,CSARDYQRGETQYF
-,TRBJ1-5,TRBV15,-,TGTGCCACCAGCAGCGGACTACAGGGAGTAGTAGTGAATCAGCCCCAGCATTTT,CATSSGLQGVVVNQPQHF
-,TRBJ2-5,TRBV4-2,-,TGTGCCAGCAGCCAAGATTTGGCGTATGGGACCCAGTACTTC,CASSQDLAYGTQYF
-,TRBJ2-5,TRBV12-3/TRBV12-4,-,TGTGCCAGCAGGGGGGCGGAAGAGACCCAGTACTTC,CASRGAEETQYF
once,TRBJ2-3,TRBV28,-,TGTGCCAGCAGTTTTAGGGGCGGTAGCGGACCCTTTGATACGCAGTATTTT,CASSFRGGSGPFDTQYF
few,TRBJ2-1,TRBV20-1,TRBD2,TGCAGTGCTAGGGTCCTAGCGGGGGCCTACAATGAGCAGTTCTTC,CSARVLAGAYNEQFF
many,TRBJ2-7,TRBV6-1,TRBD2,TGTGCCAGCAGTGAAGAAGGGGCTAGCGGGGGATACGAGCAGTACTTC,CASSEEGASGGYEQYF
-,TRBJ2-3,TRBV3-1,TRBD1,TGTGCCAGCAGCACCCGGGGACAGCGAATCACAGATACGCAGTATTTT,CASSTRGQRITDTQYF
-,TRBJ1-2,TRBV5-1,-,TGCGCCAGCAGATTGGGGAACTCAGGGAATGGCTACACCTTC,CASRLGNSGNGYTF
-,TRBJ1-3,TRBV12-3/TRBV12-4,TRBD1,TGCGCCAGCAGTTTAAGGGGACAGGGAAACACCATATATTTT,CASSLRGQGNTIYF
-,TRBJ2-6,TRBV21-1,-,TGTGCCAGCAGCAAAGCCGGGGGGTGCATCTCTGGGGCCAACGTCCTGACTTTC,CASSKAGGCISGANVLTF
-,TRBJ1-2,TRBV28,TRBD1,TGTGCCAGCAACAGAGACAGGGGGCAAGGCTATGGCTACACCTTC,CASNRDRGQGYGYTF
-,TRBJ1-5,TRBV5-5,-,TGTGCCAGCAGCTTGGGGACAGCAAACAATCAGCCCCAGCATTTT,CASSLGTANNQPQHF
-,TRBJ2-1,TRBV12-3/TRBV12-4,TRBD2,TGTGCCAGCAACCCTCTAGCGGGGGGTTACAATGAGCAGTTCTTC,CASNPLAGGYNEQFF
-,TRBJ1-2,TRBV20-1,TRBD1,TGCAGTGCCCTCGGGACAGGCGCATATGGCTACACCTTC,CSALGTGAYGYTF
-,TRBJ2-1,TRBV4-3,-,TGCGCCAGCAGCCAAGGGGCCGGGGACCCCTCCTACAATGAGCAGTTCTTC,CASSQGAGDPSYNEQFF
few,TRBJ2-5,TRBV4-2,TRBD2,TGTGCCAGCAGCCGGACTAGCGGGGGCAATTTGGGGGAGACCCAGTACTTC,CASSRTSGGNLGETQYF
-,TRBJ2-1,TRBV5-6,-,TGTGCCAGCTGCAACAGCTACAATGAGCAGTTCTTC,CASCNSYNEQFF
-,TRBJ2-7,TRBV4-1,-,TGCGCCAGCAGCCAAGGAGGTAGCTACAATGAGCAGTACTTC,CASSQGGSYNEQYF
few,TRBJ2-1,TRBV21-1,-,TGTGCCAGCAGCAATGCTAGCGGGGGGGCTGATGAGCAGTTCTTC,CASSNASGGADEQFF
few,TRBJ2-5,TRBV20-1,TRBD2,TGCAGTACAGGGCCCAGGCTAGCGGGGGCCCAAGAGACCCAGTACTTC,CSTGPRLAGAQETQYF
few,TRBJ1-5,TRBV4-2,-,TGTGCCAGCAGCCAAGGAGAAGATCAGCCCCAGCATTTT,CASSQGEDQPQHF
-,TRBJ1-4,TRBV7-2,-,TGTGCCAGCAGCGTCCGACAGGTCTTTAATGAAAAACTGTTTTTT,CASSVRQVFNEKLFF
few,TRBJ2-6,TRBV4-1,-,TGCGCCAGCAGCCACGGGAAGGACTCTGGGGCCAACGTCCTGACTTTC,CASSHGKDSGANVLTF
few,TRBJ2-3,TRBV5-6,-,TGTGCCAGCATCCAGGGTAAATGGACAGATACGCAGTATTTT,CASIQGKWTDTQYF
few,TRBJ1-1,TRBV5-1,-,TGCGCCAGCAGCCTAACTTGGGGTGAGACTTTCTTT,CASSLTWGETFF
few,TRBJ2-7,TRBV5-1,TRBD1,TGCGCCAGCAGCACGTCTCGGCCCGGGACAGGGGCCTACGAGCAGTACTTC,CASSTSRPGTGAYEQYF
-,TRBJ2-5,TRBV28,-,TGTGCCAGCAGTTCAGGGATGGACGAGACCCAGTACTTC,CASSSGMDETQYF